The next 17 T cell receptor beta chains were all read from a single sample in a study of cytomegalovirus exposure and HLA in healthy donors. 60 Vbeta and 13 Jbeta primers were used in PCR. The assay was immunoSEQ multiplex PCR, and TCRdb's table has in-frame clones only and misses some. The sample includes about 130,000 clones, roughly 80% of them seen just once. Material for sequencing was PBMCs. These receptors all come from a man aged 35-49 years in good health and CMV-seronegative.

The rearrangement uses TRBV4-3 and TRBJ2-3; 8 nucleotides agree with TRBD2. The CDR3 is 17 amino acids. The V gene end was trimmed by 1 base and the J gene end by 1 base; junction bases not matched to a gene: 7. The germline CDR1 and CDR2 sequences are LGHNA and YSLEER. CDR3 region: CASSQGNGGGRTDTQYF. The CDR3 DNA sequence: TGCGCCAGCAGCCAAGGAAACGGGGGGGGCCGCACAGATACGCAGTATTTT.

The chain is built from TRBV12-5 and TRBJ2-7; 10 positions agree with TRBD1. Germline assignment: CDR1 LGHNT and CDR2 FRNRAP. The CDR3 sequence is 19 residues long. The J segment lost 2 bases and the V segment lost 1 base, leaving 14 bases of the junction unmatched. CDR3 region: CASGLALRDRGLWTYEQYF. CDR3 nucleotides: TGTGCTAGTGGTTTGGCGTTGCGGGACAGGGGCCTTTGGACCTACGAGCAGTACTTC.

The chain uses TRBV18 and TRBJ2-5; weak D call: TRBD1 (6 bases). Germline CDR1 KGHSH, CDR2 LQKENI. CDR3 length equals 14 residues. Trimming shortened V by 3 bases and J by 5 bases, and 13 bases separated the two germline ends. Here the CDR3 reads CASSPGQLGETQYF. The CDR3 region has the DNA TGTGCCAGCTCACCCGGACAGTTGGGGGAGACCCAGTACTTC.

This clone was detected a few times. The chain is built from TRBV5-4 and TRBJ2-5; 7 bases agree with TRBD2. The CDR3 has 15 residues. CDR1 and CDR2 (germline): SGHNT, YYREEE (reference sequence). The J segment lost 4 bases and the V segment lost 0 bases, leaving 6 bases of the junction unmatched. The CDR3 nucleotides are TGTGCCAGCAGCTTGGCTGGGGGGGTCGGAGAGACCCAGTACTTC. It is translated as CASSLAGGVGETQYF.

The chain has TRBV7-9 and TRBJ1-4, with D perhaps TRBD1 (5 bases). The CDR3 is made up of 14 amino acids. Trimming pared 8 bases from V and 5 bases from J, leaving 15 bases between. From germline, CDR1 is SEHNR and CDR2 FQNEAQ (reference sequence). CDR3 nucleotides: TGTGCCAGCGGGCGGGGGACCTCGAATGAAAAACTGTTTTTT. Translated, it gives CASGRGTSNEKLFF.

The chain uses TRBV4-2 and TRBJ2-7, with D possibly being TRBD1 (5 bases). This CDR3 has 15 amino acids. Germline CDR1 LGHNA, CDR2 YNFKEQ. Deletions cut 1 base from V and 2 bases from J, with 12 bases between. The CDR3 is CASSQGQSATYEQYF. The CDR3 bases are TGTGCCAGCAGCCAAGGACAGTCGGCGACCTACGAGCAGTACTTC.

V is TRBV28 and J is TRBJ1-2, with a possible D match to TRBD1 (6 bases). The V gene lost 5 bases and the J gene lost 5 bases, with 9 bases spanning the gap. The CDR3 extends over 12 amino acids. Germline values: CDR1 MDHEN, CDR2 SYDVKM. CDR3 region: CASSLDSYGYTF. In DNA, the CDR3 is TGTGCCAGCAGTCTGGACAGTTATGGCTACACCTTC.

V usage is TRBV6-5 and J usage is TRBJ2-7; possible D gene TRBD2, 7 bases. Per the germline V gene, CDR1 is MNHEY and CDR2 is SVGAGI. The V end was cut by 7 bases, the J end by 0 bases, with 10 bases between. CDR3 size: 13 residues. The CDR3 reads CASTGGPSYEQYF. The CDR3 nucleotides read TGTGCCAGCACCGGGGGGCCCTCCTACGAGCAGTACTTC.

The chain recombines TRBV7-9 with TRBJ1-2; 7 nucleotides agree with TRBD1. V lost 5 bases and J lost 3; bases outside the gene matches: 6. The CDR3 runs to 14 residues. The V gene's germline CDR1 is SEHNR and CDR2 FQNEAQ (reference sequence). The CDR3 DNA reads TGTGCCAGCAGCGGCCAGGGGGGCCACTATGGCTACACCTTC. Translation: CASSGQGGHYGYTF.

This clone was seen a single time. The chain combines TRBV5-1 with TRBJ2-7; possibly TRBD2 for D (5 bases). V lost 0 bases and J 7 bases, leaving 17 bases between the germline ends. The CDR3 is made up of 15 amino acids. CDR1 is SGHRS and CDR2 is YFSETQ in the germline V gene. The CDR3 reads CASSLDGLSLREQYF. The CDR3 region has the DNA TGCGCCAGCAGCTTGGACGGACTGTCCTTACGAGAGCAGTACTTC.

This chain links TRBV12-5 with TRBJ1-5; maybe TRBD1 (6 bases). V was pared by 7 bases and J by 0 bases, with 13 bases between. The CDR3 loop spans 15 amino acids. CDR1 LGHNT and CDR2 FRNRAP come from the germline V gene. CDR3 in DNA: TGTGCTAGTGTGGCAGGGGATTTTAGCAATCAGCCCCAGCATTTT. Its protein product is CASVAGDFSNQPQHF.

The genes are TRBV29-1 and TRBJ2-1; D gene ambiguous. This CDR3 has 11 amino acids. Trimming pared 4 bases from V and 2 bases from J, leaving 3 bases between. CDR1 SQVTM and CDR2 ANQGSEA come from the germline V gene. CDR3 in DNA: TGCAGCGTTGTTACCTACAATGAGCAGTTCTTC. Translated: CSVVTYNEQFF.

The rearrangement uses TRBV28 and TRBJ2-7; D gene uncertain. Trimming left V 4 bases short and J 4 bases short, with 5 bases between. This CDR3 has 11 amino acids. Germline values: CDR1 MDHEN, CDR2 SYDVKM. The CDR3 loop reads CASSSMYEQYF. CDR3 nucleotide sequence: TGTGCCAGCAGTTCCATGTACGAGCAGTACTTC.

This clone was seen only once. V and J are TRBV19 and TRBJ2-7; D is perhaps TRBD1 (5 bases). Trimming removed 5 bases from V and 1 base from J, with 12 bases in between. Germline CDR1 LNHDA, CDR2 SQIVND (reference sequence). CDR3 length: 14 amino acids. DNA for the CDR3: TGTGCCAGTAGTTGGCAGGGTGGGTCCTACGAGCAGTACTTC. It specifies CASSWQGGSYEQYF.

The V call is TRBV11-2, the J call TRBJ2-2; weak D call: TRBD1 (5 bases). Per germline, CDR1 SGHAT and CDR2 FQNNGV. The CDR3 sequence is 16 residues long. The germline V and J ends were trimmed by 2 bases and 3 bases, with 13 bases remaining between them. Here the CDR3 DNA reads TGTGCCAGCAGCTTACGCTTACAGACAGACACCGGGGAGCTGTTTTTT. Its translation is CASSLRLQTDTGELFF. Using reference TRBV11-2 and TRBJ2-2 for the parts outside the CDR3, the full variable domain is EAGVAQSPRYKIIEKRQSVAFWCNPISGHATLYWYQQILGQGPKLLIQFQNNGVVDDSQLPKDRFSAERLKGVDSTLKIQPAKLEDSAVYLCASSLRLQTDTGELFFGEGSRLTVL.

The chain recombines TRBV7-7 with TRBJ2-2; D unclear. The CDR3 is made up of 15 amino acids. The germline V gene has CDR1 SSHAT and CDR2 FNYEAQ (reference sequence). V was shortened by 5 bases and J by 4 bases, with 14 bases between the two germline ends. The CDR3 coding sequence is TGTGCCAGCAGCCCTCTAATATTTAGCACCGGGGAGCTGTTTTTT. It encodes CASSPLIFSTGELFF.

On this clone: The sample has other DNA sequences that encode this CDR3 too. The chain carries TRBV29-1 and TRBJ2-5, with 11 positions matching TRBD1. Trimming removed 6 bases from V and 4 bases from J; junction bases left unmatched: 13. This CDR3 comprises 16 residues. From germline, CDR1 is SQVTM and CDR2 ANQGSEA. CDR3 in DNA: TGCAGCGTCGACCTAGCTGGGACAGGGGGGCTAGAGACCCAGTACTTC. Residues: CSVDLAGTGGLETQYF.